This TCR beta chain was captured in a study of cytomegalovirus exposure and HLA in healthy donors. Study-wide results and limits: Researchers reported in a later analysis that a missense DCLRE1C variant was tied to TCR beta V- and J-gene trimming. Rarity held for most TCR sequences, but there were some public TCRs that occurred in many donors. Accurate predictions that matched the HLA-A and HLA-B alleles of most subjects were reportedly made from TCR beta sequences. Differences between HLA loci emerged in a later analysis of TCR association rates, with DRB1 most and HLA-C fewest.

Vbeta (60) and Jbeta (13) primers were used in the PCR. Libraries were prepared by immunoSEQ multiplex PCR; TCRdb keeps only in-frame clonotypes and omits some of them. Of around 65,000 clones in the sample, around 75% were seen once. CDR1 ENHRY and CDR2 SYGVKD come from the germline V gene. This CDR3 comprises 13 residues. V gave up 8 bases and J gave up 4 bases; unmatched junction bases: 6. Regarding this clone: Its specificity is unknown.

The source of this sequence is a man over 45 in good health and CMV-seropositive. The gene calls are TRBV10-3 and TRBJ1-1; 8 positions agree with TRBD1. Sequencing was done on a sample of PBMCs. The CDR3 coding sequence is TGTGCCATCGGGACAGGATTGGGCACTGAAGCTTTCTTT. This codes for CAIGTGLGTEAFF.